The clone carrying this T cell receptor beta chain was detected many times. As yet, its antigen is unknown. Template was genomic DNA; TCR beta CDR3 amplified in two multiplex PCR rounds. Gene-specific primers for each TRBV and TRBJ gene drove first-round PCR. There were universal primers used in the second PCR round. One entry per CDR3 protein, called by TCRdb with MiXCR from the multiplex PCR reads. The sample shows approximately 20,000 distinct CDR3 sequences, over 25% of them seen only once. The data originate from a study of prognosis after radiotherapy for stage I lung cancer. Overall study results and limits: Lower values of Shannon entropy after stereotactic body radiation therapy were seen in patients who developed distant metastases.

Trimming cost V 5 bases and J 3 bases, with 8 bases left between them. Germline V gene lookup returns CDR1 DFQATT and CDR2 SNEGSKA (reference sequence). The CDR3 consists of 11 residues. The sample was PBMCs, taken before or after stereotactic body radiation therapy (not recorded which). This chain joins TRBV20-1 and TRBJ2-7, with unresolved D. This TCR came from a donor aged 50 or older with non-small cell lung cancer. CDR3 in DNA: TGCAGTGCTGTTCAGGTCTACGAGCAGTACTTC. It is translated as CSAVQVYEQYF.